This T cell receptor (beta chain) was recovered during a study of response to subunit inactivated influenza vaccine. As concerns this clonotype: Its antigen remains unidentified.

Study-wide points: Researchers suggested that each seasonal influenza vaccination recruits few new T cells.

TCRdb reprocessed the RT-PCR reads with MiXCR, giving one entry per CDR3 protein. The table lists hundreds of thousands of distinct CDR3 sequences, 12% to 15% of them singletons, with around 7.6% in the top ten. The CDR3 loop spans 13 amino acids. The germline V and J ends were trimmed by 3 bases and 6 bases, with 11 bases remaining between them. Material: PBMCs from blood, obtained 14 days before vaccination. This TCR came from a man aged 50-60 years who received an inactivated influenza vaccine. V usage is TRBV12-3 or TRBV12-4 and J usage is TRBJ1-1, with no clear D. The CDR3 loop reads CASSFLEGSEAFF. The CDR3 nucleotides read TGTGCCAGCAGTTTTTTAGAAGGGTCTGAAGCTTTCTTT.